This TCR beta chain appears in the sequencing data of a study of T cell repertoires in cytomegalovirus infection. Study-level background: Peptides in the study included HLA-C-restricted and HLA-B-restricted CMV epitopes. Public TCR beta signatures indicated both CMV infection and matching HLA type. Points from the study as a whole: Clonotype analysis showed dominance of the ex vivo response by HLA-C-restricted CMV-specific TCR beta clonotypes.

This clonotype was recorded many times. As yet, its antigen is unknown. The CDR3 extends over 16 amino acids. V lost 4 bases and J lost 2; bases outside the gene matches: 10. Germline values: CDR1 SGHTA, CDR2 FQGNSA. TCRdb independently ran MiXCR on the reads; one entry per CDR3 protein. The table shows 380,000 or so distinct CDR3 sequences, with roughly 34% occurring only once. This sequence originates from a human donor in good health (CMV status not recorded). Some clones in this sample may be carry-over from other donors' samples. V gene TRBV7-2 combines with J gene TRBJ1-2, with TRBD1 identical over 7 bases. The sequences come from cultured PBMCs, collected from culture after CMV antigen stimulation. CDR3 region: CASSSRLGGRNYGYTF. CDR3 bases: TGTGCCAGCAGCTCAAGGTTAGGGGGCCGGAACTATGGCTACACCTTC.